The following is a T cell receptor (beta chain) sequence with its context. The table lists this clone with a few counts. Its antigen is unknown. Per-base qualities were not stored, and no clone one base away is much larger. There are 12 amino acids in the CDR3, from cysteine to phenylalanine inclusive. Of all the DNA, just the CDR3 is kept, 36 bases in frame from base 1. Based on the germline V gene, the CDR1 and CDR2 sequences are KGHSH and LQKENI. V gives up 5 bases and J gives up 2 bases, and the segment between their germline ends measures 7 bases. The sample belongs to a study of cytomegalovirus exposure and HLA in healthy donors (dated by TCRdb to 2015 to 2018). Describing the broader study: According to an earlier analysis of 587 of the donors, about 180 million T cells yielded 95 million to 140 million unique TCR beta sequences and about 280 Gb of sequence data. The study combined high-throughput TCR immunosequencing, statistical association of individual TCRs with disease status, and machine learning to predict cytomegalovirus infection status. A later genetic analysis took genome-wide SNP genotypes for about 55% of the 666 donors and used that subset as a discovery cohort. A later analysis re-examined previously published TCR beta repertoires from roughly 650 donors and added high-resolution HLA genotyping to investigate patterns of TCR occurrence. An early release that covered about 600 HLA-typed donors contained approximately 300 gigabases of sequencing data and 85 million to 100 million unique TCR sequences. On average, 235,054 unique TCR beta nucleotide sequences were sequenced per donor among 398 genotyped donors of the cohort, with roughly a sixth of those sequences being non-productive. Rather than drawing on any new phenotypic data, the later analysis identified candidate immune exposures from TCR beta sequences and the way those sequences occurred across donors. Donor age, sex, ethnicity and CMV serostatus were compiled together with the repertoire data. Every repertoire in the discovery cohort had been generated on one and the same sequencing platform. An earlier analysis of some 600 of the donors applied high-throughput TCR beta sequencing to assess whether each TCR beta V gene segment acted as functional or pseudogenic. HLA typing included class I and class II loci at four-digit resolution. In addition to the first cohort of 666 subjects, a separate validation cohort of 120 different subjects was used. The study was designed to test whether signatures of past pathogen exposure could be identified by cataloging public T cell receptors. Typing coverage varied by locus: roughly 629-630 donors for A, B, C, DRB1 and DQB1; some 520 for DQA1; more than 600 for DPA1; 450 to 480 for DPB1. About five DR-DQ haplotypes were handled as single units for association and clustering because linkage in the cohort was strong. The genetic ancestry cluster associated with self-reported Caucasian donors included about 84% of the approximately 410 genotyped donors. Using immunosequencing, the study profiled T cell repertoires from around 670 subjects and related those repertoires to cytomegalovirus serostatus.

The cohort comprised 670 or so healthy bone marrow donors. At the time of sampling, every cohort member was nominally healthy, though immune exposures that went unrecorded were likely present. The donor was CMV seropositive and belonged to the group of 250 to 300 seropositive cohort members. Every donor gave a peripheral blood sample, and the peripheral blood mononuclear cells from that sample were used for TCR beta sequencing. Genomic DNA extraction from the blood cell samples was performed with the Qiagen DNeasy Blood Extraction Kit. The library was generated by the immunoSEQ multiplex PCR assay. For the multiplex PCR, a mixture combining 60 forward primers for TCR Vbeta segments and 13 reverse primers for TCR Jbeta segments was used. The CDR3 region of rearranged TCR beta genes was amplified from genomic DNA with a multiplex PCR assay. On the Illumina HiSeq System, the amplified TCR beta libraries were sequenced as 87-base-pair reads. In the original analysis: A later analysis counted some 80 million unique TCR beta chains across the 700 or so repertoires, and about 10 million of these chains were shared by at least two donors. Raw reads were error-corrected and collapsed into unique sequences with a nearest-neighbor algorithm that merged closely related sequences to remove PCR and sequencing errors. To assign V, D and J gene segments, CDR3 sequences were aligned to IMGT reference sequences. For a sequence to be retained, a match of at least six nucleotides was required to both a V gene segment and a J gene segment. A rearrangement counted as productive if the CDR3 had no stop codons and remained in frame with V and J, and every other rearrangement counted as non-productive. Following IMGT convention, CDR3 was defined as the stretch from the second conserved V-encoded cysteine to the conserved J-encoded phenylalanine. In an earlier analysis of approximately 500 of the donors, sequences lacking an unambiguous match to a single V gene segment were excluded. In an earlier analysis of some 590 of the donors, a V segment was called functional when productive rearrangements were above 56.7%, and segregating when the standard deviation between donors exceeded 5%. A statistical classification framework was built for diagnosing cytomegalovirus status from the catalog of TCR beta chain sequences. In a later analysis, V and J genes were assigned by comparing TCR nucleotide sequences against IMGT/GENE-DB human TR gene sequences. A later analysis assigned CDR3 sequences and most-parsimonious VDJ recombination scenarios with the TCRdist pipeline. A later analysis defined each TCR beta chain by its CDR3 amino acid sequence plus V-gene family, and excluded reads lacking a unique V-gene family. To address suspected cross-contamination and a sequencing artifact, a later analysis removed under 600 highly shared, low-generation-probability nucleotide sequences. In a later analysis, a clonal expansion index for each public chain was calculated from normalized within-repertoire ranks of inferred template counts. Generation probabilities in a later analysis came from a VDJ recombination model fitted to out-of-frame rearrangements, and those results were checked against IGoR. A later analysis scored TCR-TCR, TCR-HLA and TCR-CMV co-occurrence with hypergeometric tests, applying a repertoire-size bias correction to TCR pairs. In a later analysis, false discovery rates were estimated by permuting HLA or CMV assignments 20 times. A later analysis grouped co-occurring TCRs with DBSCAN, adding TCRdist sequence similarity when clustering within HLA-allele-positive subsets. Co-occurrence clustering excluded repertoires with fewer than 30,000 or more than 120,000 public chains, plus five with anomalous nucleotide sharing. The source is immuneACCESS, and TCRdb retained only in-frame sequences with V and J called. Part of the clones is not carried over; for the studies checked, unresolved V genes explain less than half of this, and the remainder is unexplained. D and trimming come from the DNA, and the V and J calls and clone size come from that table. The sample profile shows some 150,000 clones; 76% of them were found once. The top ten clonotypes cover approximately 1.8% of the sample.

On the study overall, not on this receptor specifically: Immune exposure information for the cohort was limited to CMV serostatus. Most CMV-associated TCR beta chains appeared to be HLA-restricted in a later analysis, and the HLA associations seemed to be driven largely by CMV exposure. The sequencing pipeline was judged likely to have produced a cluster of highly shared sequence variants as a technical artifact. Correlated functional status among segregating V segments might reflect linkage disequilibrium, but an unknown experimental factor could not be ruled out. According to a later analysis, parvovirus B19, influenza, CMV and Epstein-Barr virus appeared linked to several top co-occurrence clusters. Only TCR beta chains were sequenced in this cohort, and the absence of alpha or paired-chain data limited detectable features. A further reported finding was that TCR beta sequences accurately predicted the HLA-A and HLA-B alleles for most subjects in the first cohort. In a later genetic analysis, fewer N-insertions in productive TCRs were reported among donors in an Asian-associated ancestry cluster than the 666-donor mean. In an earlier analysis of about 540 of the donors, most TCR beta V segments were observed in productive rearrangements about 87% or about 30% of the time, broadly matching IMGT annotations. Sequencing depth was assumed to be roughly uniform across donors in the presence/absence analyses, though that assumption may not hold. A later genetic analysis associated a missense DCLRE1C variant with V-gene and J-gene trimming of TCR beta chains, and an independent cohort replicated the association. While some public TCRs were present in many individuals, most TCR sequences turned up only very rarely across donors. The authors suggested that the approach could potentially be extended to other disease states and immunological phenotypes. In vitro tests confirmed that a few of the cytomegalovirus-associated TCR beta chains recognize cytomegalovirus antigens. When HLA alleles, especially DR and DQ, strongly co-occurred, TCR associations were difficult to assign to individual alleles. Because counts were too low, around 17 rarely observed V segments, including chromosome 9 orphons, were left out of the earlier analysis of 587 of the donors. Specific HLA alleles were associated with 15,000 to 20,000 TCR beta sequences at a false discovery rate of 0.05 in a later analysis. Because the 87-base-pair reads could not distinguish some IMGT-functional V segments, including TRBV6-2 and TRBV6-3, those segments were excluded. The study listed 150 to 200 TCR beta chains as associated with cytomegalovirus. Because HLA typing was missing for some donors at each locus, association tests included only the typed subset. In a later analysis, the rate of TCR association differed among HLA loci, with DRB1 alleles having the most associated TCRs and HLA-C alleles having the fewest. The classifier was reported to diagnose cytomegalovirus status with high specificity and sensitivity in both the original cohort and the validation cohort. In a later analysis, HLA-associated TCR beta chains showed more clonal expansion and lower generation probabilities than non-associated chains that were equally common.

The receptor was derived from a female donor in good health and CMV-seropositive. The sequence links TRBV18 to TRBJ2-7; perhaps TRBD2 is the D gene, with 5 bases matching. Sequencing input: PBMCs. The nucleotide sequence is TGTGCCAGCTCAACGGAGGCCTACGAGCAGTACTTC. Translated, this gives CASSTEAYEQYF. The CDR3 plus the reference TRBV18 and TRBJ2-7 genes for the other parts give the full variable domain: NAGVMQNPRHLVRRRGQEARLRCSPMKGHSHVYWYRQLPEEGLKFMVYLQKENIIDESGMPKERFSAEFPKEGPSILRIQQVVRGDSAAYFCASSTEAYEQYFGPGTRLTVT.